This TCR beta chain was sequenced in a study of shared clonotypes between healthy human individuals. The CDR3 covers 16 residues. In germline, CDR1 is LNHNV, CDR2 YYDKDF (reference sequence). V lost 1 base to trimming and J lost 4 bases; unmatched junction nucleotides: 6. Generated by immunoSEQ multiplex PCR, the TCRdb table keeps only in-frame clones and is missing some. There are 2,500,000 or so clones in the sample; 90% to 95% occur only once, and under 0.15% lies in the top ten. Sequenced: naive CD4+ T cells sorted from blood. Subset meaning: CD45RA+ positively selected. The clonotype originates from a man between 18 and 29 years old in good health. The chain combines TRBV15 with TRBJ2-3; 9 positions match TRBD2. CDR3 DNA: TGTGCCACCAGCAGAGGACCAGCGGGAGGTTCAGATACGCAGTATTTT. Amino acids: CATSRGPAGGSDTQYF.